These T cell receptor beta chains were read from a single sample in a study of breast tumors, draining lymph nodes, adjacent tissues. TCRdb processed the multiplex PCR reads anew with MiXCR; each CDR3 protein has one entry. The sample holds about 35,000 distinct CDR3 sequences; 35% to 40% are singletons and the top ten take approximately 10%. Sequencing used breast tumor tissue. The receptors stem from a female donor with breast cancer. Some clones in this sample may be carry-over from other donors' samples. Both conserved end residues are part of each CDR3. A D gene is named only where the DNA matches it firmly. The size field is filled for only some rows; it gives once, few, many or a size class.

many,TRBJ2-2,TRBV4-1,TRBD1,TGCGCCAGCAGCCAAGAGGGACAGGTGGGCACCGGGGAGCTGTTTTTT,CASSQEGQVGTGELFF
many,TRBJ1-6,TRBV12-3/TRBV12-4,NA,TGTGCCAGCAGTCAGGACGTATCCTATAATTCACCCCTCCACTTT,CASSQDVSYNSPLHF
many,TRBJ1-5,TRBV29-1,NA,TGCAGCGTTGAAGTAGGGGGCAATCAGCCCCAGCATTTT,CSVEVGGNQPQHF
many,TRBJ2-2,TRBV19,TRBD1,TGTGCCAGTAGTAGAAAACCCGGGACAGGGACGTGGGGCTCTAGTGGCGGGGAGCTGTTTTTT,CASSRKPGTGTWGSSGGELFF
many,TRBJ2-1,TRBV11-3,NA,TGTGCCAGCAGCTTAGGCGGGGAGGCCGGCAATGAGCAGTTCTTC,CASSLGGEAGNEQFF
many,TRBJ2-1,TRBV28,TRBD2,TGTGCCAGCAGTTCCGGACTAGCGGGGCCCTCCTACAATGAGCAGTTCTTC,CASSSGLAGPSYNEQFF
NA,TRBJ2-5,TRBV10-1,TRBD2,TGCGCCAGCAGTTGGTCGGTACTAGCGGGAGTGCTTGCGCTTTTTTGGGAGACCCAGTACTTC,CASSWSVLAGVLALFWETQYF
many,TRBJ2-5,TRBV30,NA,TGTGCCTGGACCTCACAAGAGACCCAGTACTTC,CAWTSQETQYF
NA,TRBJ1-5,TRBV20-1,NA,TGCAGTGCTAGACAGGGCAATCAGCCCCAGCATTTT,CSARQGNQPQHF
many,TRBJ2-3,TRBV7-9,NA,TGTGCCAGCAGCCCAGGGGGGACCCGCACAGATACGCAGTATTTT,CASSPGGTRTDTQYF
many,TRBJ2-7,TRBV10-2,TRBD2,TGCGCCAGCAGTGATGTAGCGGGAAGGGGGCAGTACTTC,CASSDVAGRGQYF
many,TRBJ1-6,TRBV14,NA,TGTGCCAGCAGCCAAGGGGTGTCCTATAATTCACCCCTCCACTTT,CASSQGVSYNSPLHF
few,TRBJ2-2,TRBV19,TRBD1,TGTGCCAGTAAGGCAGGGGGCGCGGCCGGGGAGCTGTTTTTT,CASKAGGAAGELFF
many,TRBJ1-6,TRBV5-1,NA,TGCGCCAGCAGCTGGGCTAGATATAATTCACCCCTCCACTTT,CASSWARYNSPLHF
NA,TRBJ1-5,TRBV12-3/TRBV12-4,NA,TGTGCCAGCAGTCTAGAGAGAGGGGGGAGTTATCAGCCCCAGCATTTT,CASSLERGGSYQPQHF
many,TRBJ2-2,TRBV12-3/TRBV12-4,NA,TGTGCCAGCAGTTTTGGGGACTCCCGCACCGGGGAGCTGTTTTTT,CASSFGDSRTGELFF
many,TRBJ2-5,TRBV20-1,NA,TGCAGTGCTAGAGAAGACAGCCGGGAGACCCAGTACTTC,CSAREDSRETQYF
many,TRBJ2-7,TRBV7-8,NA,TGTGCCAGCAGCGTCCTAGACTTATCCTACGAGCAGTACTTC,CASSVLDLSYEQYF
many,TRBJ2-7,TRBV10-3,NA,TGTGCCATCAGTGACCCTAGCTCCTACGAGCAGTACTTC,CAISDPSSYEQYF
many,TRBJ2-3,TRBV7-9,TRBD2,TGTGCCAGCAGCCCACGACTAGCGGGAAGCACAGATACGCAGTATTTT,CASSPRLAGSTDTQYF
medium-sized,TRBJ2-1,TRBV2,TRBD2,TGTGCCAGCATCCCGGGACTAGCGGCTTACAATGAGCAGTTCTTC,CASIPGLAAYNEQFF
NA,TRBJ2-2,TRBV12-3/TRBV12-4,NA,TGTGCCAGCCTCCCAATTCAGGGGATCACCGGGGAGCTGTTTTTT,CASLPIQGITGELFF
NA,TRBJ2-3,TRBV6-6,TRBD1,TGTGCCAGCAGTTACCCTACGGACAGGGGCACAGATACGCAGTATTTT,CASSYPTDRGTDTQYF
once,TRBJ2-7,TRBV20-1,NA,TGCAGTGCTAGGGTCCCCCCCTCCTACGAGCAGTACTTC,CSARVPPSYEQYF